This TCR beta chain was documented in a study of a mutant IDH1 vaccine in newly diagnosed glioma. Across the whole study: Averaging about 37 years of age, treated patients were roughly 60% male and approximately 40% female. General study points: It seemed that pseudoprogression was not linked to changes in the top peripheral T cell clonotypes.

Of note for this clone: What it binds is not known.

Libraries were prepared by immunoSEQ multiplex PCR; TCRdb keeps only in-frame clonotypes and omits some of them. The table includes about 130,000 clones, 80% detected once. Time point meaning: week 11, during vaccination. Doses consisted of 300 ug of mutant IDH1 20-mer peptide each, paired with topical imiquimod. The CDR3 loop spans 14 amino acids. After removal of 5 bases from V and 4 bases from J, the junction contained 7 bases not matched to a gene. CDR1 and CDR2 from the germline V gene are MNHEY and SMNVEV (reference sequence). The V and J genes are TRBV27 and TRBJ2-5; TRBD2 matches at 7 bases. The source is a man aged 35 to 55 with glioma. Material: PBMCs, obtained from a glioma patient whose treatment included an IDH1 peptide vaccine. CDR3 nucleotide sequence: TGTGCCAGCAGTCGAGGGACTAACCGAGAGACCCAGTACTTC. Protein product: CASSRGTNRETQYF.